The present T cell receptor beta chain was sequenced within a study of blood T cell repertoires in COVID-19. In the source study's methods: The assay estimated nucleated cells by amplifying reference gene primers. Assay: immunoSEQ multiplex PCR; the TCRdb copy retains only in-frame clones and omits some. The V and J calls and clone size were taken over from that table, and D and trimming were inferred from the DNA. The sample lists under 150,000 clones, around 89% occurring once. Germline CDR1 reads SGHTA; CDR2 reads FQGNSA. This CDR3 has 13 amino acids. The ends were cut back, 2 bases at V and 5 bases at J, with 10 bases in the middle.

The chain uses TRBV7-2 and TRBJ2-7, with a tentative D call TRBD1 (6 bases). The sample consisted of peripheral blood. The clonotype was recovered from a man between 65 and 85 years old with active COVID-19. The CDR3 bases are TGTGCCAGCAGCTTATCAGGGGTGGACGAGCAGTACTTC. Protein product: CASSLSGVDEQYF.